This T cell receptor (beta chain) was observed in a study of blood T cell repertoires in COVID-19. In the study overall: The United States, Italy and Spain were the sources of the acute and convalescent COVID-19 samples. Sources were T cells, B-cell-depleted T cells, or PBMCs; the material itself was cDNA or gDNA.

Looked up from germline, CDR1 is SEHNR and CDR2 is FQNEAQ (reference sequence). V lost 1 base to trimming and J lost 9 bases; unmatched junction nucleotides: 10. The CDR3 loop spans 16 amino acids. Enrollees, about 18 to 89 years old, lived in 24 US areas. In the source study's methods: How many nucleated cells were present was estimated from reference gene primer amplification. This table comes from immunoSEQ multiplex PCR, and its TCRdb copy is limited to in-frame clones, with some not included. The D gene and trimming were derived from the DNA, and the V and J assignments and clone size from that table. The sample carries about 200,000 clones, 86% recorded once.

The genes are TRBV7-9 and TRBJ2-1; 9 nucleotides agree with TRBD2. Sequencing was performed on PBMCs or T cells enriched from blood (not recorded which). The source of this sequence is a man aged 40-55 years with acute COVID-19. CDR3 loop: CASSLGSAGGRFEQFF. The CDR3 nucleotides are TGTGCCAGCAGCTTAGGGTCAGCGGGAGGCAGATTTGAGCAGTTCTTC. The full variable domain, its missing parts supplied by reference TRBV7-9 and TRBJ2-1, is DTGVSQNPRHKITKRGQNVTFRCDPISEHNRLYWYRQTLGQGPEFLTYFQNEAQLEKSRLLSDRFSAERPKGSFSTLEIQRTEQGDSAMYLCASSLGSAGGRFEQFFGPGTRLTVL.